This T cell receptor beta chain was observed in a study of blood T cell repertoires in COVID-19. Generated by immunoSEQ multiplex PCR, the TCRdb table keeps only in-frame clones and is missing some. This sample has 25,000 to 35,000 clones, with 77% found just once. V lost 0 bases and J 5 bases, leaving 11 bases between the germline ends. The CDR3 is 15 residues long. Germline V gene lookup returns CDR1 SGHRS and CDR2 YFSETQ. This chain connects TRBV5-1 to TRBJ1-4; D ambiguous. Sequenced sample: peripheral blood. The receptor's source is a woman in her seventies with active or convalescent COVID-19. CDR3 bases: TGCGCCAGCAGCTTGGCCGCACAGAAAAATGAAAAACTGTTTTTT. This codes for CASSLAAQKNEKLFF. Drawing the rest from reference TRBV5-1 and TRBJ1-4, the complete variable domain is KAGVTQTPRYLIKTRGQQVTLSCSPISGHRSVSWYQQTPGQGLQFLFEYFSETQRNKGNFPGRFSGRQFSNSRSEMNVSTLELGDSALYLCASSLAAQKNEKLFFGSGTQLSVL.